The text below deals with one TCR beta chain. The antigen is unknown. TCRdb's copy holds only in-frame clones and misses some; the assay was immunoSEQ multiplex PCR. Among some 350,000 clones listed, roughly 87% were seen once. The sample belongs to a study of cytomegalovirus exposure and HLA in healthy donors. Study-wide results and caveats: The authors enumerated under 200 TCR beta chains as linked to cytomegalovirus. Specificity for CMV antigens was confirmed in vitro for a few of the CMV-associated chains.

This receptor was obtained from a woman aged 30 to 39 in good health and CMV-seropositive. Sample: PBMCs.

The CDR3 nucleotides are TGTGCCTCCTTAGCGGGAGGAGGCGAGCAGTACTTC. Its translation is CASLAGGGEQYF. The V and J genes are TRBV30 and TRBJ2-7; 10 nucleotides line up with TRBD2. The CDR3 extends over 12 amino acids. J was trimmed by 6 bases and V by 7 bases; bases with no gene match: 6. Germline V gene lookup returns CDR1 GTSNPN and CDR2 SVGIG (reference sequence).